One sample yielded the 31 T cell receptor beta chains listed below, sequenced in a study of blood T cell repertoires in COVID-19. Assay: immunoSEQ multiplex PCR; the TCRdb copy retains only in-frame clones and omits some. The table shows about 49,000 clones, with more than 65% occurring only once. Sequences were obtained from peripheral blood. All receptors come from a woman in her 70s with acute or convalescent COVID-19.

This clone appeared a few times. The chain is built from TRBV18 and TRBJ1-1, with D uncertain. Per germline, CDR1 KGHSH and CDR2 LQKENI. The CDR3 sequence is 16 residues long. V was clipped by 4 bases and J by 4 bases, with 19 bases between them. The CDR3 sequence: CASSLSRRGLSTEAFF. The CDR3 DNA reads TGTGCCAGCTCACTAAGCCGGAGAGGGTTGAGCACTGAAGCTTTCTTT.

The CDR3 DNA sequence: TGTGCCAGCAGCTTGGTGTCTACCTACGAGCAGTACTTC. Encoded protein: CASSLVSTYEQYF. The chain has TRBV5-6 and TRBJ2-7, with no clear D. The V end lost 0 bases, the J end lost 2 bases, and 6 bases lay between the germline ends. Germline values: CDR1 SGHDT, CDR2 YYEEEE. This CDR3 comprises 13 residues.

The chain carries TRBV5-1 and TRBJ2-3; 11 bases align to TRBD2. Germline lookup yields CDR1 SGHRS and CDR2 YFSETQ. The CDR3 sequence is 19 residues long. The ends lost 5 bases at V and 2 bases at J; junction bases unmatched: 16. CDR3 nucleotides: TGCGCCAGCAGTTCTAGAACGACCGTACTAGCGGGGGACACAGATACGCAGTATTTT. Encoded protein: CASSSRTTVLAGDTDTQYF.

V usage is TRBV3-1 (or the pseudogene TRBV3-2) and J usage is TRBJ2-7; maybe TRBD1 (6 bases). The germline gives CDR1 LGHDT, CDR2 YNNKEL (reference sequence). CDR3 length: 15 amino acids. The V end lost 1 base, the J end lost 1 base, and 11 bases lay between the germline ends. CDR3 in amino acids: CASSQAIGQSYEQYF. The DNA of the CDR3 is TGTGCCAGCAGCCAAGCTATTGGACAGTCCTACGAGCAGTACTTC.

This rearrangement joins TRBV13 to TRBJ2-5, with 9 bases fitting TRBD1. Losses at the gene ends were 5 bases for V and 3 bases for J; bases not matched to a gene: 10. The CDR3 is 16 residues long. CDR1 and CDR2 (germline): PRHDT, FYEKMQ (reference sequence). CDR3 DNA: TGTGCCAGCAGCAAAACCCGGGACAGGGTAAAAGAGACCCAGTACTTC. Residues: CASSKTRDRVKETQYF.

This clone was detected once. CDR3 loop: CASSRLPTANTGELFF. CDR3 bases: TGTGCCAGCAGCCGACTTCCTACCGCGAACACCGGGGAGCTGTTTTTT. J is TRBJ2-2 and V is TRBV14; D is uncertain. Trimming removed 4 bases from V and 0 bases from J, with 12 bases in between. Germline lookup yields CDR1 SGHDN and CDR2 FVKESK. The CDR3 totals 16 residues.

The rearrangement joins TRBV29-1 to TRBJ1-4, with a tentative D call TRBD1 (5 bases). CDR3 length: 13 residues. Germline lookup yields CDR1 SQVTM and CDR2 ANQGSEA. V lost 3 bases to trimming and J lost 4 bases, with 9 bases between them. The CDR3 region has the DNA TGCAGCGTTGACGCAGGGATTAATGAAAAACTGTTTTTT. Amino acid sequence: CSVDAGINEKLFF.

This clone was recorded only once. The gene calls are TRBV6-5 and TRBJ1-2; D is perhaps TRBD1 (6 bases). This CDR3 is built from 12 residues. Trimming shortened V by 0 bases and J by 12 bases, and 11 bases separated the two germline ends. Germline loops: CDR1 MNHEY, CDR2 SVGAGI. In nucleotides, the CDR3 is TGTGCCAGCAGTTACTCTGGGGGCTTCCACACCTTC. As protein: CASSYSGGFHTF.

This clone was picked up a small number of times. The genes are TRBV9 and TRBJ2-3; TRBD2 aligns across 11 bases. The CDR3 is 16 amino acids. Germline CDR1 and CDR2: SGDLS and YYNGEE. The J segment lost 1 base and the V segment lost 5 bases, leaving 6 bases of the junction unmatched. The CDR3, as DNA: TGTGCCAGCAGTGGAACTAGCGGGGGCCGCACAGATACGCAGTATTTT. It translates to CASSGTSGGRTDTQYF.

The rearrangement links TRBV7-9 to TRBJ1-5; D is possibly TRBD1 (5 bases). Between the trimmed V and J ends, which lost 3 bases and 7 bases, there was a span of 10 bases. CDR3 size: 13 residues. Germline V gene lookup returns CDR1 SEHNR and CDR2 FQNEAQ (reference sequence). The CDR3 protein is CASSFGGSQPQHF. CDR3 coding DNA: TGTGCCAGCAGCTTTGGGGGGAGCCAGCCCCAGCATTTT.

The V and J genes are TRBV5-8 and TRBJ2-7; TRBD1 is a possible D gene (5 bases). The CDR3 sequence is 14 residues long. V was clipped by 3 bases and J by 3 bases, with 13 bases between them. Germline CDR1 is SGHTS and CDR2 is YDEGEE. The CDR3 DNA is TGTGCCAGCAGCTCCCGGGCAGGGAACTACGAGCAGTACTTC. The encoded protein is CASSSRAGNYEQYF.

The chain links TRBV24-1 to TRBJ2-1; D is perhaps TRBD2 (6 bases). The V gene lost 4 bases and the J gene lost 4 bases, with 19 bases spanning the gap. This CDR3 has 17 residues. Per germline, CDR1 KGHDR and CDR2 SFDVKD. Written as DNA, the CDR3 is TGTGCCACCAGTGACTCTCGGGCGGGACGGGTTTACAATGAGCAGTTCTTC. This gives the protein CATSDSRAGRVYNEQFF.

V is TRBV29-1 and J is TRBJ1-4; D call uncertain. V was shortened by 5 bases and J by 0 bases, with 10 bases between the two germline ends. The CDR3 length is 14 residues. CDR1 and CDR2 (germline): SQVTM, ANQGSEA. The CDR3: CSVMPYPTNEKLFF. DNA of the CDR3: TGCAGCGTTATGCCCTATCCAACTAATGAAAAACTGTTTTTT.

This sequence joins TRBV5-1 and TRBJ1-6, with 9 bases lining up with TRBD1. Germline CDR1 SGHRS, CDR2 YFSETQ. J lost 5 bases, V lost 5 bases, and 8 bases had no gene match. The CDR3 is 16 residues long. The CDR3 is CASRHAGTGNNSPLHF. CDR3 in DNA: TGCGCCAGCAGGCATGCCGGGACAGGGAATAATTCACCCCTCCACTTT.

The V and J genes are TRBV7-2 and TRBJ1-1; 10 nucleotides line up with TRBD1. In germline, CDR1 is SGHTA, CDR2 FQGNSA. The CDR3 is made up of 13 amino acids. Trimming took 6 bases from V and 13 from J; bases not matched to a gene: 11. Here the CDR3 reads CASRSTGGVTGFF. DNA for the CDR3: TGTGCCAGCAGATCGACAGGGGGCGTAACGGGTTTCTTT. The full variable domain, with the rest looked up from reference TRBV7-2 and TRBJ1-1, is GAGVSQSPSNKVTEKGKDVELRCDPISGHTALYWYRQSLGQGLEFLIYFQGNSAPDKSGLPSDRFSAERTGGSVSTLTIQRTQQEDSAVYLCASRSTGGVTGFFGQGTRLTVV.

V and J are TRBV7-3 and TRBJ2-2, with unresolved D. Germline V CDR1 and CDR2: SGHTA, FQGTGA. This CDR3 contains 13 residues. Trimming stripped 5 bases from V and 3 bases from J, with 7 bases between. CDR3: CASSLLYTGELFF. The CDR3 DNA sequence: TGTGCCAGCAGCCTCCTATACACCGGGGAGCTGTTTTTT.

The chain links TRBV7-3 to TRBJ2-6, with a tentative D call TRBD2 (5 bases). The CDR3 length is 17 residues. The germline V gene encodes CDR1 SGHTA and CDR2 FQGTGA. The germline V and J ends were trimmed by 0 bases and 0 bases, with 9 bases remaining between them. The CDR3 protein is CASSLTPSGSGANVLTF. Here the CDR3 DNA reads TGTGCCAGCAGCTTAACGCCGAGCGGCTCTGGGGCCAACGTCCTGACTTTC.

This chain uses TRBV9 with TRBJ2-3; maybe TRBD1 (5 bases). Per the germline V gene, CDR1 is SGDLS and CDR2 is YYNGEE. Trimming took 0 bases from V and 3 from J, leaving 11 bases between them. The CDR3 sequence is 15 residues long. In DNA form, the CDR3 reads TGTGCCAGCAGCGTAGGACAGAAAAGAACAGATACGCAGTATTTT. Encoded protein: CASSVGQKRTDTQYF.

The chain joins TRBV14 to TRBJ1-2; D unresolved. Trimming removed 4 bases from V and 0 bases from J, with 12 bases in between. This CDR3 comprises 15 residues. The germline V gene has CDR1 SGHDN and CDR2 FVKESK. The CDR3: CASSPQPPTNYGYTF. The CDR3 bases are TGTGCCAGCAGCCCACAACCGCCCACTAACTATGGCTACACCTTC.

The chain is built from TRBV6-2 or TRBV6-3 and TRBJ2-7, with 7 positions matching TRBD1. CDR1 MNHEY and CDR2 SVGEGT come from the germline V gene. The CDR3 length is 15 residues. V trimming: 5 bases; J trimming: 3 bases; junction bases outside the gene matches: 10. The CDR3 here is CASSRQGEGRYEQYF. In DNA form, the CDR3 reads TGTGCCAGCAGTAGACAGGGTGAGGGACGCTACGAGCAGTACTTC.

The chain has TRBV3-1 (or the pseudogene TRBV3-2) and TRBJ1-6; a possible D gene is TRBD1 (6 bases). Germline CDR1 LGHDT, CDR2 YNNKEL (reference sequence). V was trimmed by 0 bases and J by 7 bases, leaving 10 bases between them. This CDR3 is 15 amino acids long. The CDR3 region is CASSQEYRENSPLHF. The CDR3 region has the DNA TGTGCCAGCAGCCAAGAGTACAGGGAAAATTCACCCCTCCACTTT.

The V gene is TRBV5-1, the J gene TRBJ2-3, with D possibly matching TRBD2 (6 bases). CDR1 is SGHRS, CDR2 YFSETQ, per germline. The CDR3 covers 18 residues. V dropped 0 bases and J dropped 3 bases, with 20 bases sitting between them. The CDR3 is CASSLAGDSLLRTDTQYF. The CDR3 coding sequence is TGCGCCAGCAGCTTGGCCGGGGACTCCCTTTTAAGGACAGATACGCAGTATTTT.

V is TRBV6-1 and J is TRBJ2-7; D is possibly TRBD2 (6 bases). The germline CDR1 and CDR2 sequences are MNHNS and SASEGT. The CDR3 sequence is 15 residues long. The V end was cut by 5 bases, the J end by 1 base, with 15 bases between. CDR3 bases: TGTGCCAGCAGTACCCCGGGGAGGCTATCCTACGAGCAGTACTTC. Translated: CASSTPGRLSYEQYF.

This clone has just a few counts. The rearrangement joins TRBV6-1 to TRBJ1-1; 8 nucleotides agree with TRBD1. Germline-derived CDR1 and CDR2 are MNHNS and SASEGT. V shed 3 bases and J 7 bases; nucleotides not matched to a gene: 13. The CDR3 extends over 16 amino acids. The CDR3 loop is CASSELTGEGGREAFF. In DNA form, the CDR3 reads TGTGCCAGCAGTGAGTTGACAGGGGAGGGGGGCCGTGAAGCTTTCTTT.

The chain carries TRBV28 and TRBJ1-2; D might be TRBD1 (6 bases). Germline V gives CDR1 MDHEN, CDR2 SYDVKM. V gave up 10 bases and J gave up 2 bases, with 14 bases separating them. This CDR3 is 13 amino acids long. CDR3 sequence: CATRKQGNYGYTF. DNA of the CDR3: TGTGCCACCAGAAAACAGGGAAACTATGGCTACACCTTC.

The chain links TRBV7-9 to TRBJ1-1, with D possibly matching TRBD1 (5 bases). V was pared by 8 bases and J by 3 bases, with 13 bases between. The CDR3 is 13 amino acids. The germline gives CDR1 SEHNR, CDR2 FQNEAQ (reference sequence). The DNA for the CDR3 is TGTGCCAGCTCCCGGCGGGGGTACACTGAAGCTTTCTTT. Protein product: CASSRRGYTEAFF.

This clone was detected only a few times. The CDR3 here is CASSLNSSPLGELFF. CDR3 nucleotide sequence: TGTGCCAGCAGCTTAAACTCTAGCCCCCTTGGGGAGCTGTTTTTT. V and J are TRBV7-3 and TRBJ2-2, with D possibly being TRBD2 (5 bases). Per the germline V gene, CDR1 is SGHTA and CDR2 is FQGTGA. The V and J ends lost 1 base and 8 bases respectively, with 14 bases between them. The CDR3 totals 15 residues. Drawing the rest from reference TRBV7-3 and TRBJ2-2, the complete variable domain is GAGVSQTPSNKVTEKGKYVELRCDPISGHTALYWYRQSLGQGPEFLIYFQGTGAADDSGLPNDRFFAVRPEGSVSTLKIQRTERGDSAVYLCASSLNSSPLGELFFGEGSRLTVL.

J is TRBJ1-4 and V is TRBV28, with D tentatively TRBD1 (5 bases). The V and J ends lost 3 bases and 8 bases respectively, with 13 bases between them. From germline, CDR1 is MDHEN and CDR2 SYDVKM. The CDR3 runs to 14 residues. The DNA of the CDR3 is TGTGCCAGCAGTTTTCTAGGGGCCGGCGAAAAACTGTTTTTT. Translating it yields CASSFLGAGEKLFF.

This rearrangement joins TRBV30 to TRBJ2-1; maybe TRBD1 (5 bases). Trimming took off 2 bases at V and 6 bases at J, with 8 bases between the two ends. The CDR3 consists of 12 residues. CDR1 is GTSNPN, CDR2 SVGIG, per germline (reference sequence). Written as DNA, the CDR3 is TGTGCCTGGAGTCGTCAGGGCAATGAGCAGTTCTTC. As protein: CAWSRQGNEQFF.

This clone was recorded a few times. The rearrangement joins TRBV2 to TRBJ1-6; 9 bases align to TRBD1. From germline, CDR1 is SNHLY and CDR2 FYNNEI. V lost 4 bases and J lost 7; bases outside the gene matches: 5. CDR3 length: 15 amino acids. The CDR3 DNA reads as TGTGCCAGCAGTGCAAACAGGGGGCAAAATTCACCCCTCCACTTT. Its translation is CASSANRGQNSPLHF.

The chain couples TRBV11-2 to TRBJ1-1, with D possibly TRBD1 on 5 matching bases. CDR3 length equals 14 residues. V shed 1 base and J shed 7 bases, with 13 bases lying between them. Germline V gene sequence: CDR1 SGHAT, CDR2 FQNNGV. CDR3 nucleotides: TGTGCCAGCAGCTTAGTGGGGCTTGATGGTGAAGCTTTCTTT. Its protein is CASSLVGLDGEAFF. The whole variable domain, filled in from reference TRBV11-2 and TRBJ1-1, reads EAGVAQSPRYKIIEKRQSVAFWCNPISGHATLYWYQQILGQGPKLLIQFQNNGVVDDSQLPKDRFSAERLKGVDSTLKIQPAKLEDSAVYLCASSLVGLDGEAFFGQGTRLTVV.